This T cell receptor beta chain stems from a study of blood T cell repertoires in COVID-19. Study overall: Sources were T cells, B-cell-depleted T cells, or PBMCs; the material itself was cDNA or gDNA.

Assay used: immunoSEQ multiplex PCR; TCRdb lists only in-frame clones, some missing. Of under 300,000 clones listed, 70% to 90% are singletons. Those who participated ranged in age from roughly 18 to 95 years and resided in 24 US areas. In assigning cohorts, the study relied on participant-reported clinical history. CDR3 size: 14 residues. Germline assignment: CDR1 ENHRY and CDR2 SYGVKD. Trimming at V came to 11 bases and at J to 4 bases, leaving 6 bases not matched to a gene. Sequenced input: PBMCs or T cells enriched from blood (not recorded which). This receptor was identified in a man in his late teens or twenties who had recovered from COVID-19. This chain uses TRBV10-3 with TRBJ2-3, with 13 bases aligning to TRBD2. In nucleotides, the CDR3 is TGTGCCTCCTCGACTAGCGGGAGGTCAGATACGCAGTATTTT. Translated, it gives CASSTSGRSDTQYF.